Listed below are T cell receptor beta chains from one sample, sequenced in a study of T-cell reconstitution after alpha-beta-depleted transplantation in children. One entry per CDR3 protein, called by TCRdb with MiXCR from the PCR reads. This table has hundreds of thousands of distinct CDR3 sequences, about 9.4% appearing once. The specimen was PBMCs, collected before TCRalphabeta/CD19-depleted stem cell transplant. These receptors came from a boy younger than two with acute myeloid leukemia, due to receive a stem cell transplant. The CDR3 runs from the conserved cysteine through the conserved F or W. A D gene is named only where the DNA matches it firmly. Size is omitted from some rows. Given values are once, few, many or a class for expanded clones.

v_gene	d_gene	len	abundance	j_gene	CDR3aa	CDR3nt
TRBV2	TRBD1	15	NA	TRBJ2-5	CASSEATGETETQYF	TGTGCCAGCAGTGAAGCGACAGGGGAGACGGAGACCCAGTACTTC
TRBV19	NA	13	many	TRBJ2-1	CASAGGVQNEQFF	TGTGCCAGTGCAGGGGGGGTACAGAATGAGCAGTTCTTC
TRBV28	NA	15	many	TRBJ1-4	CASSLPGTVDEKLFF	TGTGCCAGCAGTTTACCTGGGACGGTCGATGAAAAACTGTTTTTT
TRBV5-1	NA	13	many	TRBJ2-7	CASTLGTTYEQYF	TGCGCCAGCACCTTGGGGACGACCTACGAGCAGTACTTC
TRBV20-1	NA	16	many	TRBJ2-7	CSARDRYNREDYEQYF	TGCAGTGCTAGAGATCGATATAACAGGGAGGACTACGAGCAGTACTTC
TRBV28	TRBD1	16	NA	TRBJ2-7	CASSFPMDRDAYEQYF	TGTGCCAGCAGTTTCCCTATGGACAGGGACGCCTACGAGCAGTACTTC
TRBV10-3	NA	11	many	TRBJ2-1	CAITGGNEQFF	TGTGCCATCACTGGGGGGAATGAGCAGTTCTTC
TRBV20-1	NA	16	few	TRBJ1-6	CSARFGGLSYNSPLHF	TGCAGTGCTAGGTTCGGGGGGCTCTCCTATAATTCACCCCTCCACTTT
TRBV29-1	NA	12	many	TRBJ1-2	CSVGGRSYGYTF	TGCAGCGTTGGAGGGAGGTCCTATGGCTACACCTTC
TRBV20-1	NA	14	many	TRBJ2-3	CSAIDWISTDTQYF	TGCAGTGCTATCGACTGGATCTCCACAGATACGCAGTATTTT
TRBV7-2	TRBD1	16	many	TRBJ2-2	CASSLRQQGATGELFF	TGTGCCAGCAGCTTAAGGCAACAGGGGGCGACCGGGGAGCTGTTTTTT
TRBV29-1	TRBD1	17	few	TRBJ1-2	CSVELPRRDRGNYGYTF	TGCAGCGTTGAGTTGCCCCGCCGGGACAGGGGAAACTATGGCTACACCTTC
TRBV12-3/TRBV12-4	NA	13	many	TRBJ1-1	CASSRQEGTEAFF	TGTGCCAGCAGCCGACAAGAGGGCACTGAAGCTTTCTTT
TRBV11-1	TRBD1	14	many	TRBJ2-2	CASSQDRPTGELFF	TGTGCCAGCAGCCAGGACAGGCCAACCGGGGAGCTGTTTTTT
TRBV4-2	NA	18	few	TRBJ1-4	CASSQDGFSGTINEKLFF	TGTGCCAGCAGCCAAGATGGGTTTTCCGGGACCATAAATGAAAAACTGTTTTTT
TRBV3-1	TRBD1	17	few	TRBJ2-1	CASSQDRGTVTYNEQFF	TGTGCCAGCAGCCAAGATCGAGGGACAGTTACCTACAATGAGCAGTTCTTC
TRBV12-3/TRBV12-4	TRBD2	15	many	TRBJ2-1	CASSLAGLAGPEQFF	TGTGCCAGCAGTTTAGCGGGTCTAGCGGGGCCTGAGCAGTTCTTC
TRBV11-2	NA	13	many	TRBJ1-1	CASSLGVDTEAFF	TGTGCCAGCAGTCTCGGTGTGGACACTGAAGCTTTCTTT
TRBV4-1	NA	13	many	TRBJ1-1	CASSKTRVTEAFF	TGCGCCAGCAGCAAAACCAGGGTCACTGAAGCTTTCTTT
TRBV6-1	NA	15	many	TRBJ1-3	CASKLWRGRGNTIYF	TGTGCCAGCAAGCTCTGGAGGGGGAGAGGAAACACCATATATTTT
TRBV15	NA	11	many	TRBJ2-5	CATRGVETQYF	TGTGCCACCCGGGGAGTAGAGACCCAGTACTTC
TRBV28	NA	17	few	TRBJ2-7	CASSLQFPTDDLNGQYF	TGTGCCAGCAGTTTACAATTTCCGACAGACGATTTAAATGGGCAGTACTTC
TRBV18	NA	14	many	TRBJ1-5	CASSPRAGFQPQHF	TGTGCCAGCTCACCAAGGGCAGGTTTTCAGCCCCAGCATTTT
TRBV5-4	NA	16	many	TRBJ2-1	CASSFGSLSSYNEQFF	TGTGCCAGCAGCTTCGGAAGCCTGAGCTCCTACAATGAGCAGTTCTTC
TRBV20-1	TRBD2	14	many	TRBJ2-1	CSAISGSSYNEQFF	TGCAGTGCTATTAGCGGGAGCTCCTACAATGAGCAGTTCTTC
TRBV7-9	TRBD1	15	NA	TRBJ1-2	CASSSARTGRHGYTF	TGTGCCAGCAGCTCCGCCAGGACAGGGCGGCATGGCTACACCTTC
TRBV5-1	NA	13	many	TRBJ2-5	CASSLEMEETQYF	TGCGCCAGCAGCTTGGAGATGGAAGAGACCCAGTACTTC
TRBV6-5	NA	14	many	TRBJ2-7	CASSYSRGLYEQYF	TGTGCCAGCAGTTACTCCAGGGGACTCTACGAGCAGTACTTC
TRBV7-9	NA	14	NA	TRBJ2-7	CASSWTGQIYEQYF	TGTGCCAGCAGCTGGACTGGCCAGATCTACGAGCAGTACTTC
TRBV30	TRBD2	19	NA	TRBJ2-7	CAWTPLGSSSAGGSYEQYF	TGTGCCTGGACCCCGCTGGGCTCCTCCTCTGCGGGGGGCTCTTACGAGCAGTACTTC
TRBV24-1	NA	13	NA	TRBJ2-2	CATAGGATGELFF	TGTGCCACCGCCGGGGGAGCCACCGGGGAGCTGTTTTTT
TRBV19	TRBD2	16	NA	TRBJ2-1	CASRFASGAAYNEQFF	TGTGCCAGTAGGTTCGCTAGCGGGGCCGCCTACAATGAGCAGTTCTTC
TRBV20-1	NA	15	NA	TRBJ1-1	CSPKEGTPKNTEAFF	TGCAGTCCTAAGGAGGGTACTCCCAAGAACACTGAAGCTTTCTTT
TRBV5-6	NA	15	many	TRBJ2-5	CASSQGGRIQETQYF	TGTGCCAGCAGCCAGGGAGGAAGGATCCAAGAGACCCAGTACTTC
TRBV7-9	TRBD2	15	many	TRBJ2-1	CASSLPTTSSREQFF	TGTGCCAGCAGCTTACCCACGACTAGCTCCCGTGAGCAGTTCTTC
TRBV3-1	NA	15	many	TRBJ1-6	CASSQDGGYNSPLHF	TGTGCCAGCAGCCAAGATGGGGGCTATAATTCACCCCTCCACTTT
TRBV20-1	TRBD1	15	many	TRBJ1-3	CSAGTGSLSGNTIYF	TGCAGTGCTGGGACAGGCAGCCTCTCTGGAAACACCATATATTTT
TRBV10-3	TRBD1	14	many	TRBJ2-7	CAISEGTGGYEQYF	TGTGCCATCAGTGAAGGGACAGGGGGCTACGAGCAGTACTTC
TRBV20-1	TRBD2	11	few	TRBJ2-1	CSASRGVEQFF	TGCAGTGCCTCCCGGGGGGTCGAGCAGTTCTTC